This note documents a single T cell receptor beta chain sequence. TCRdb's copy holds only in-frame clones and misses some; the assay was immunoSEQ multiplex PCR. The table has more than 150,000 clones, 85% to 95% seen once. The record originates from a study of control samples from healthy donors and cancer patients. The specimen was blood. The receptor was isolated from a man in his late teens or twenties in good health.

In DNA, the CDR3 is TGTGCCAGCCGTTGGGGGGTAGGTAATTCACCCCTCCACTTT. Translation gives CASRWGVGNSPLHF. The chain links TRBV27 to TRBJ1-6; weak D call: TRBD1 (5 bases). This CDR3 region has 14 residues. V was shortened by 8 bases and J by 6 bases, with 14 bases between the two germline ends. CDR1 MNHEY and CDR2 SMNVEV come from the germline V gene (reference sequence).